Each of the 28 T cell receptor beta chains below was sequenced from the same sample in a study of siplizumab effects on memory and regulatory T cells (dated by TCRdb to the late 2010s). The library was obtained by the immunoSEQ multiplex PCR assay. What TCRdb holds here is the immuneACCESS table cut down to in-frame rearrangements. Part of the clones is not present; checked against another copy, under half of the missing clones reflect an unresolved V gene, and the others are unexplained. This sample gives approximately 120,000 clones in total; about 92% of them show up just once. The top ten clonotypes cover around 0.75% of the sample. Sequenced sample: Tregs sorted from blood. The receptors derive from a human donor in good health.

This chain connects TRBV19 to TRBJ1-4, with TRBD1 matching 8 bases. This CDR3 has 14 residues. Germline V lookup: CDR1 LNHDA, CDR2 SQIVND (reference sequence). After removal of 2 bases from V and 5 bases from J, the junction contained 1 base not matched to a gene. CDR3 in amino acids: CASSIQGANEKLFF. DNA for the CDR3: TGTGCCAGTAGTATACAGGGGGCGAATGAAAAACTGTTTTTT.

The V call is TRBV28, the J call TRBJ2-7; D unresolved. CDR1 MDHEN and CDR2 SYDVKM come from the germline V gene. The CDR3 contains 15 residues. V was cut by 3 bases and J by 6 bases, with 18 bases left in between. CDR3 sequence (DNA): TGTGCCAGCAGTTTTAGCTCATCCCCCTCCGGCGAGCAGTACTTC. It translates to CASSFSSSPSGEQYF.

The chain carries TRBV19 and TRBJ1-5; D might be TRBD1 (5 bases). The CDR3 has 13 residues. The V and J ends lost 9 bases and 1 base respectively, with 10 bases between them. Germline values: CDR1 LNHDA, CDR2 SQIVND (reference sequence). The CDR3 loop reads CASWGRSNQPQHF. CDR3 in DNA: TGTGCCAGCTGGGGGAGAAGCAATCAGCCCCAGCATTTT.

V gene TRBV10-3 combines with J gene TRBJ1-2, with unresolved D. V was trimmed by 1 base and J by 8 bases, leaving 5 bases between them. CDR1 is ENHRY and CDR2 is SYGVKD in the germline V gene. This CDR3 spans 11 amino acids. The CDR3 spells CAISEFEGYTF. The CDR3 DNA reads TGTGCCATCAGTGAGTTTGAGGGCTACACCTTC.

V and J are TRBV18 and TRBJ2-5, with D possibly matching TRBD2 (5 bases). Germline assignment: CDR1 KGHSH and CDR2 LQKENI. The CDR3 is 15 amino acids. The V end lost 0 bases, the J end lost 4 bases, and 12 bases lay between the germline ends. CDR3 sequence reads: CASSPPLSDSETQYF. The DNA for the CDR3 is TGTGCCAGCTCACCACCGCTTTCGGACTCAGAGACCCAGTACTTC.

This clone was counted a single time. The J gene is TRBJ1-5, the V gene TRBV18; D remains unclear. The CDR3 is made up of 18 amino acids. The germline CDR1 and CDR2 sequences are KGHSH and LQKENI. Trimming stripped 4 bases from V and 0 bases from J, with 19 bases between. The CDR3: CASSHLGGYENSNQPQHF. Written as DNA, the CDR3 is TGTGCCAGCTCACACCTAGGAGGGTACGAGAATAGCAATCAGCCCCAGCATTTT. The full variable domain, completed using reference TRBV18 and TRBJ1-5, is NAGVMQNPRHLVRRRGQEARLRCSPMKGHSHVYWYRQLPEEGLKFMVYLQKENIIDESGMPKERFSAEFPKEGPSILRIQQVVRGDSAAYFCASSHLGGYENSNQPQHFGDGTRLSIL.

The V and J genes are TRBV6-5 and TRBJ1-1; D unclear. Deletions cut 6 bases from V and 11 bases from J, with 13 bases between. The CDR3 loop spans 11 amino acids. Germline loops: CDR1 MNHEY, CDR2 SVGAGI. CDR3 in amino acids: CASSGSRWAFF. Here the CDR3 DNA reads TGTGCCAGCAGCGGAAGCCGGTGGGCTTTCTTT.

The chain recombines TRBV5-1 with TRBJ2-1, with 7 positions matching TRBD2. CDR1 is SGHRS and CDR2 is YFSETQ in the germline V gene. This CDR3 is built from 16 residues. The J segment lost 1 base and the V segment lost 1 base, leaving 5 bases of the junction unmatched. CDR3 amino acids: CASSLSSGLSYNEQFF. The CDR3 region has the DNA TGCGCCAGCAGCTTGAGTAGCGGGCTATCCTACAATGAGCAGTTCTTC.

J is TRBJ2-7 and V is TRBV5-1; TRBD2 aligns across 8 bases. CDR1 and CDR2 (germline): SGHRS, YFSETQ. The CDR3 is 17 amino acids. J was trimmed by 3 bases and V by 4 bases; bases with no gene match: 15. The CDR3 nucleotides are TGCGCCAGCAGCAGGGGACCCCCGGGAGGGGATTTCTACGAGCAGTACTTC. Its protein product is CASSRGPPGGDFYEQYF. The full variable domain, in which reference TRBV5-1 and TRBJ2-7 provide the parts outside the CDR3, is KAGVTQTPRYLIKTRGQQVTLSCSPISGHRSVSWYQQTPGQGLQFLFEYFSETQRNKGNFPGRFSGRQFSNSRSEMNVSTLELGDSALYLCASSRGPPGGDFYEQYFGPGTRLTVT.

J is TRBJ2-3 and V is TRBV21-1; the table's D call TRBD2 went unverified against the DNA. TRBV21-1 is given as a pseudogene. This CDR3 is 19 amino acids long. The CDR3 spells CASSNESLAGGCLGDTQYF. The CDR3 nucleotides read TGTGCCAGCAGCAATGAGAGTCTAGCGGGGGGTTGTTTAGGAGATACGCAGTATTTT.

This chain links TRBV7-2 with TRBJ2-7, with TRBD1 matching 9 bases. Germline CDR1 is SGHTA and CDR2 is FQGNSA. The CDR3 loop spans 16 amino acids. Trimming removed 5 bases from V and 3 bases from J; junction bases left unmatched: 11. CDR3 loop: CASSTNPGTGIYEQYF. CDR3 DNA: TGTGCCAGCAGCACCAATCCCGGGACAGGGATCTACGAGCAGTACTTC. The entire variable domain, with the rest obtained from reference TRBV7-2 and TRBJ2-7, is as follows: GAGVSQSPSNKVTEKGKDVELRCDPISGHTALYWYRQSLGQGLEFLIYFQGNSAPDKSGLPSDRFSAERTGGSVSTLTIQRTQQEDSAVYLCASSTNPGTGIYEQYFGPGTRLTVT.

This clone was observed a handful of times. CDR3 DNA sequence: TGTGCCAGTAGCAGAACAGGGGTCCCGAACACTGAAGCTTTCTTT. It encodes CASSRTGVPNTEAFF. This chain connects TRBV19 to TRBJ1-1; 7 positions agree with TRBD1. Per germline, CDR1 LNHDA and CDR2 SQIVND (reference sequence). CDR3 length: 15 amino acids. V lost 6 bases, J lost 1 base, and 8 bases stayed unmatched.

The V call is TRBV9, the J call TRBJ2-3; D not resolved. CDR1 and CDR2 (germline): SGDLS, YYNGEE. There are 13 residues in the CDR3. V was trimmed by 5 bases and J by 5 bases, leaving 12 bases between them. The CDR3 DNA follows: TGTGCCAGCAGTGGAACCCATCGAGATACGCAGTATTTT. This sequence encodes CASSGTHRDTQYF.

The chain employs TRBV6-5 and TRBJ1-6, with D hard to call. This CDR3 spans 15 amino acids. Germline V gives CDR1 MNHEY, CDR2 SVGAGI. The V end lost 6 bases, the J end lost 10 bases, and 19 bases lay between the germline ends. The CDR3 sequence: CASRSAPCQSSPLHF. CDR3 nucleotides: TGTGCCAGCAGATCGGCCCCGTGCCAAAGCTCACCCCTCCACTTT.

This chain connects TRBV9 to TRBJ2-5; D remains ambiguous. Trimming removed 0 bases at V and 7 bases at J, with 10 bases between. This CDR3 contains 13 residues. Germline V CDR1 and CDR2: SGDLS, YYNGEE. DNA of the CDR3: TGTGCCAGCAGCGTAGGGATAATGGGGACCCAGTACTTC. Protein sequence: CASSVGIMGTQYF.

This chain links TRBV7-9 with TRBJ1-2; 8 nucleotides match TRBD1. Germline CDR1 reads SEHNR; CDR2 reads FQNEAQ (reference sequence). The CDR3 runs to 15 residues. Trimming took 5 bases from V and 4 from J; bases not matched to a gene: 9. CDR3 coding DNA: TGTGCCAGCAGCCCATCAGGGGGCAGCCTCTATGGCTACACCTTC. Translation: CASSPSGGSLYGYTF.

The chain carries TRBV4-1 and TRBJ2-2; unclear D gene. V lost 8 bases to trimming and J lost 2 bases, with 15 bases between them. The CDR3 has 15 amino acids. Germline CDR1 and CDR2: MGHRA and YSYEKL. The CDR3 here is CASSPAGFNTGELFF. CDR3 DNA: TGCGCCAGCTCCCCGGCAGGCTTTAACACCGGGGAGCTGTTTTTT.

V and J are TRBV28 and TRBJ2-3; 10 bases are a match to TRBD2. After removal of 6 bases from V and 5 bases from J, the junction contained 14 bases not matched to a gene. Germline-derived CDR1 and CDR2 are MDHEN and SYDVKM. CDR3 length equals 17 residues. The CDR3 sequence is CASSSSLAGVKGDTQYF. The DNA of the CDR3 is TGTGCCAGCAGCTCCTCCCTAGCGGGAGTTAAAGGAGATACGCAGTATTTT.

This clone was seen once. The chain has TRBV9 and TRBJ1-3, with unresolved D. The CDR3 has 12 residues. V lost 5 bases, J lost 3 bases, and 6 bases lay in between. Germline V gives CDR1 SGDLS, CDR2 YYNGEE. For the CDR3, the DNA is TGTGCCAGCAGGGGTGGTGGAAACACCATATATTTT. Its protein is CASRGGGNTIYF.

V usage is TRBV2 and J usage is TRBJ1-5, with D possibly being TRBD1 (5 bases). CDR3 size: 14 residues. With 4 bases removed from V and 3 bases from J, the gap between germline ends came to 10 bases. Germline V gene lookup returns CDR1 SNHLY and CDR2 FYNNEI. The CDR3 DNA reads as TGTGCCAGCAGTGTAGCAGGGATCAATCAGCCCCAGCATTTT. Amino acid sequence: CASSVAGINQPQHF.

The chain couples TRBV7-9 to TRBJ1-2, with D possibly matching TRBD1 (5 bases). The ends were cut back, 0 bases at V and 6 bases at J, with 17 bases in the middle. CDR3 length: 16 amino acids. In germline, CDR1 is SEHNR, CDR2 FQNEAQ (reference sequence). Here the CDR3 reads CASSLAGEPFTNGYTF. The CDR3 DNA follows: TGTGCCAGCAGCTTAGCGGGGGAACCCTTTACGAATGGCTACACCTTC.

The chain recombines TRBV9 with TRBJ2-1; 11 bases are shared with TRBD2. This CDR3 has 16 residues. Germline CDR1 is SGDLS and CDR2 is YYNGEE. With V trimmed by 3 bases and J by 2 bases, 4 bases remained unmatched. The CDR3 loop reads CASSGRLAGPYNEQFF. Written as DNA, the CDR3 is TGTGCCAGCAGCGGAAGACTAGCGGGGCCCTACAATGAGCAGTTCTTC.

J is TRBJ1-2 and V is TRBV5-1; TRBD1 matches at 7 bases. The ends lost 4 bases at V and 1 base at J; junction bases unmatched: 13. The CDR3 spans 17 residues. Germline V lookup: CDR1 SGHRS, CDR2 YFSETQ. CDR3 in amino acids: CASSPPLTGPFNYGYTF. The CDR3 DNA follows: TGCGCCAGCAGCCCCCCTCTGACAGGGCCGTTTAACTATGGCTACACCTTC.

CDR3 nucleotide sequence: TGTGCCAGCAGCTCCCCGTGGAGGGGGGAAGAGACCCAGTACTTC. Encoded protein: CASSSPWRGEETQYF. The rearrangement links TRBV7-9 to TRBJ2-5; D tentatively fits TRBD1 or TRBD2 (6 bases each). Trimming removed 4 bases at V and 3 bases at J, with 15 bases between. CDR1 is SEHNR and CDR2 is FQNEAQ in the germline V gene (reference sequence). The CDR3 covers 15 residues.

CDR3 nucleotides: TGTGCCAGCAGTGATTTATTTGGAAACACCATATATTTT. It codes for CASSDLFGNTIYF. V and J are TRBV6-1 and TRBJ1-3; D not resolved. Trimming pared 3 bases from V and 3 bases from J, leaving 6 bases between. This CDR3 has 13 residues. Germline V gene lookup returns CDR1 MNHNS and CDR2 SASEGT.

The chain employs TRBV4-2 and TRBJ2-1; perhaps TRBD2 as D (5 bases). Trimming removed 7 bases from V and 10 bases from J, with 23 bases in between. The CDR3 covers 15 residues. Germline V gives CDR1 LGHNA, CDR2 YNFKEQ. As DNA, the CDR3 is TGTGCCAGCAAGGCGGGTCAATCCCGACATGGGGAGCAGTTCTTC. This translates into CASKAGQSRHGEQFF.

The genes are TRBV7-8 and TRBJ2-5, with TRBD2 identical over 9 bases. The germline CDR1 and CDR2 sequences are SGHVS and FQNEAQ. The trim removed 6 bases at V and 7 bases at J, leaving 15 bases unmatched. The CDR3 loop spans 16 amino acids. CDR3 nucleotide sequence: TGTGCCAGCAGACCGCCTGGTAGCGGGGGAGCAGGGACCCAGTACTTC. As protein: CASRPPGSGGAGTQYF. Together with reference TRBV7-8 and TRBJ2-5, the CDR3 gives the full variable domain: GAGVSQSPRYKVAKRGQDVALRCDPISGHVSLFWYQQALGQGPEFLTYFQNEAQLDKSGLPSDRFFAERPEGSVSTLKIQRTQQEDSAVYLCASRPPGSGGAGTQYFGPGTRLLVL.

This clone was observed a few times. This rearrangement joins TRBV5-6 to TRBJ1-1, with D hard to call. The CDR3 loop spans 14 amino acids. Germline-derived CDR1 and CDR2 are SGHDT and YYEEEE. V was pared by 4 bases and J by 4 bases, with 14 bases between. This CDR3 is CASSPPGGRTEAFF. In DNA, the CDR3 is TGTGCCAGCAGCCCTCCGGGAGGACGCACTGAAGCTTTCTTT.